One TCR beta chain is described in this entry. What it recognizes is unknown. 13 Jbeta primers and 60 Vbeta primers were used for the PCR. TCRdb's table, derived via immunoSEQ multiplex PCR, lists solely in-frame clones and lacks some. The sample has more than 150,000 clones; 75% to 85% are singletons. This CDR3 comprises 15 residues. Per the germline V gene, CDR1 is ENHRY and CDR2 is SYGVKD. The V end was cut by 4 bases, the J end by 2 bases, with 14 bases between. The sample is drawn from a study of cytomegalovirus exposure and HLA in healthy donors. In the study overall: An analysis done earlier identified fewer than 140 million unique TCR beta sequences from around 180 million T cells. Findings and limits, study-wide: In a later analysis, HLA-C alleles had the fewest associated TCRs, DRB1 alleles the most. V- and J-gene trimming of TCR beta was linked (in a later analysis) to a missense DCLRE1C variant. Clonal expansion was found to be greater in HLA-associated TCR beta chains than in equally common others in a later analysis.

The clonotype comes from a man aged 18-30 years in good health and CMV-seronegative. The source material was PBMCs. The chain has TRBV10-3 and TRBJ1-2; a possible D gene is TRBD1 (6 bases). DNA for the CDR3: TGTGCCATCAGTGGTCTTTCAGGGGTAAACTATGGCTACACCTTC. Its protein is CAISGLSGVNYGYTF.